This entry is about one T cell receptor (beta chain). Its antigen is not identified. This record comes from a study of vaccination effects on CD4 cells after COVID-19. Whole-study results and caveats: Substantial clonal contraction characterized both infection- and vaccine-induced clones late after vaccination. Convalescent patients numbered few in the study; early post-infection timepoints were missing entirely.

Method: immunoSEQ multiplex PCR; TCRdb's copy keeps in-frame clones and lacks some. This sample has 20,000 or so clones; around 70% occur once, and the top ten carry about an eighth. Peptide-pool stimulation followed by sequencing identified expanded antigen-specific CD4+ clonotypes in the ViraFEST assay. Following culture for roughly 10 days, CD4+ T cells were isolated. Neither prior SARS-CoV-2 infection nor positive nucleocapsid antibodies were present in the vaccine recipients. For each well, two million PBMC were cultured with 10 IU/ml IL-2 and 9.5 to 10 ug/ml peptides. The CDR3 is 13 amino acids. V shed 9 bases, J shed 6 bases, and the junction held 7 bases outside the gene matches. Germline V CDR1 and CDR2: MNHEY, SVGAGI.

Sequenced here: CD4+ T cells from PBMCs cultured with HCoV-229E spike peptides, sampled before COVID-19 vaccination. The J gene is TRBJ2-3, the V gene TRBV6-5, with 9 bases aligning to TRBD2. This sequence was found in a human donor who received a COVID-19 vaccine. CDR3 sequence: CASSMAGGDTQYF. CDR3 nucleotide sequence: TGTGCCAGTAGTATGGCGGGGGGGGATACGCAGTATTTT.